What follows are 19 T cell receptor beta chains derived from one specimen sequenced in a study of response to subunit inactivated influenza vaccine. Each CDR3 protein gets one entry after TCRdb re-called the RT-PCR reads with MiXCR. Among approximately 730,000 distinct CDR3 sequences listed, approximately 14% were seen once. This specimen consisted of PBMCs from blood, obtained around 15 days before vaccination. The source of these receptors is a man aged 50 to 59 who received an inactivated influenza vaccine.

This clonotype was detected a few times. The J gene is TRBJ2-3, the V gene TRBV27, with 7 bases fitting TRBD2. From germline, CDR1 is MNHEY and CDR2 SMNVEV (reference sequence). With 6 bases clipped from V and 8 bases from J, the junction kept 11 bases outside the gene matches. This CDR3 has 14 residues. CDR3 sequence (DNA): TGTGCCAGCAGCCGCAGACTAGTAGCGGGTACGCAGTATTTT. Protein product: CASSRRLVAGTQYF.

The chain has TRBV6-5 and TRBJ2-7, with D possibly TRBD2 on 5 matching bases. The CDR3 sequence is 14 residues long. CDR1 is MNHEY and CDR2 is SVGAGI in the germline V gene. Trimming cost V 2 bases and J 4 bases, with 12 bases left between them. CDR3 sequence reads: CASSYSGAGYEQYF. The DNA for the CDR3 is TGTGCCAGCAGTTACAGCGGAGCCGGGTACGAGCAGTACTTC.

This clonotype was recorded a few times. The chain joins TRBV6-2 or TRBV6-3 to TRBJ2-5, with 7 nucleotides matching TRBD2. This CDR3 comprises 13 residues. J was trimmed by 3 bases and V by 6 bases; bases with no gene match: 4. CDR1 is MNHEY, CDR2 SVGEGT, per germline. The CDR3 loop is CASRGLAEETQYF. The DNA of the CDR3 is TGTGCCAGCAGAGGCCTAGCGGAAGAGACCCAGTACTTC.

V gene TRBV20-1 combines with J gene TRBJ1-2, with 9 bases matching TRBD1. The CDR3 is 15 residues long. Germline V CDR1 and CDR2: DFQATT, SNEGSKA (reference sequence). Germline trimming cut 3 bases from V and 3 bases from J; bases unmatched to any gene: 8. CDR3 DNA: TGCAGTGCTAGGGGACAGGGAGCAAAAGACTATGGCTACACCTTC. The encoded protein is CSARGQGAKDYGYTF.

This chain joins TRBV29-1 and TRBJ2-3; no definite D call. Trimming cost V 6 bases and J 5 bases, with 15 bases left between them. CDR3 size: 13 residues. Germline V gives CDR1 SQVTM, CDR2 ANQGSEA. CDR3 amino acids: CSVNGLVVDTQYF. The CDR3 nucleotides read TGCAGCGTAAACGGATTAGTGGTAGATACGCAGTATTTT.

The chain couples TRBV28 to TRBJ1-1; D ambiguous. Germline V gene sequence: CDR1 MDHEN, CDR2 SYDVKM. V dropped 6 bases and J dropped 5 bases, with 4 bases sitting between them. The CDR3 loop spans 10 amino acids. In DNA, the CDR3 is TGTGCCAGCAGAGGGACTGAAGCTTTCTTT. This gives the protein CASRGTEAFF.

This clonotype was counted many times. V usage is TRBV6-2 or TRBV6-3 and J usage is TRBJ2-7, with a tentative D call TRBD1 (5 bases). CDR1 MNHEY and CDR2 SVGEGT come from the germline V gene. V dropped 6 bases and J dropped 2 bases, with 8 bases sitting between them. The CDR3 runs to 12 residues. The CDR3 loop reads CASSDRPYEQYF. CDR3 nucleotide sequence: TGTGCCAGCAGCGACAGACCCTACGAGCAGTACTTC.

This clonotype was seen a few times. This rearrangement joins TRBV11-2 to TRBJ2-1; weak D call: TRBD2 (7 bases). Germline-derived CDR1 and CDR2 are SGHAT and FQNNGV. V lost 4 bases and J 4 bases, leaving 17 bases between the germline ends. There are 16 residues in the CDR3. The CDR3 sequence: CASSSSTGGTYNEQFF. The CDR3 coding sequence is TGTGCCAGCAGCTCATCCACGGGGGGCACTTACAATGAGCAGTTCTTC.

J is TRBJ1-6 and V is TRBV6-5; 7 nucleotides line up with TRBD1. The CDR3 contains 16 residues. J gave up 0 bases and V 4 bases, and 3 bases lay outside the gene matches. Germline V gene lookup returns CDR1 MNHEY and CDR2 SVGAGI. The CDR3 DNA reads as TGTGCCAGCAGTTGGACAGGAAGCTCCTATAATTCACCCCTCCACTTT. Its translation is CASSWTGSSYNSPLHF.

This clonotype was seen a few times. CDR3 loop: CASSQVLSGRVEQYF. In DNA, the CDR3 is TGCGCCAGCAGCCAAGTCCTTAGCGGGAGGGTTGAGCAGTACTTC. The V call is TRBV4-3, the J call TRBJ2-7, with TRBD2 matching over 11 bases. Per the germline V gene, CDR1 is LGHNA and CDR2 is YSLEER. The CDR3 totals 15 residues. J lost 7 bases, V lost 1 base, and 6 bases had no gene match.

The genes are TRBV28 and TRBJ2-7; 7 bases match TRBD2. The germline gives CDR1 MDHEN, CDR2 SYDVKM. V was clipped by 3 bases and J by 4 bases; unmatched bases: 9. This CDR3 is built from 15 residues. CDR3 loop: CASSFAGEVKYEQYF. DNA of the CDR3: TGTGCCAGCAGTTTCGCGGGAGAGGTTAAGTACGAGCAGTACTTC.

This clonotype was seen a handful of times. The genes are TRBV30 and TRBJ1-1, with D unresolved. There are 14 residues in the CDR3. The germline CDR1 and CDR2 sequences are GTSNPN and SVGIG (reference sequence). The V gene lost 2 bases and the J gene lost 1 base, with 11 bases spanning the gap. CDR3 amino acids: CAWSKQSPNTEAFF. The DNA for the CDR3 is TGTGCCTGGAGTAAACAGTCACCGAACACTGAAGCTTTCTTT.

This clonotype was counted a few times. The V call is TRBV5-1, the J call TRBJ1-2; D not certain. The CDR3 consists of 13 residues. The V end was cut by 1 base, the J end by 6 bases, with 10 bases between. CDR1 and CDR2 (germline): SGHRS, YFSETQ. CDR3 in amino acids: CASSLYIRDGYTF. The CDR3 region has the DNA TGCGCCAGCAGCTTGTATATAAGGGATGGCTACACCTTC. Drawing the rest from reference TRBV5-1 and TRBJ1-2, the complete variable domain is KAGVTQTPRYLIKTRGQQVTLSCSPISGHRSVSWYQQTPGQGLQFLFEYFSETQRNKGNFPGRFSGRQFSNSRSEMNVSTLELGDSALYLCASSLYIRDGYTFGSGTRLTVV.

The table lists this clonotype with a few counts. The chain recombines TRBV27 with TRBJ2-7; weak D call: TRBD2 (6 bases). Trimming shortened V by 0 bases and J by 0 bases, and 9 bases separated the two germline ends. This CDR3 region has 15 residues. Germline V lookup: CDR1 MNHEY, CDR2 SMNVEV (reference sequence). CDR3 DNA: TGTGCCAGCAGTTTATCGGCGGGGACCTCCTACGAGCAGTACTTC. Translation: CASSLSAGTSYEQYF.

The chain has TRBV28 and TRBJ2-5; D possibly corresponds to TRBD1 (6 bases). Germline loops: CDR1 MDHEN, CDR2 SYDVKM. This CDR3 is 13 amino acids long. V lost 6 bases and J 8 bases, leaving 16 bases between the germline ends. CDR3 DNA sequence: TGTGCCAGCAGCCGAACAGGGCTTGGCACCCAGTACTTC. This encodes CASSRTGLGTQYF.

The chain joins TRBV6-5 to TRBJ1-5, with 7 bases aligning to TRBD1. This CDR3 comprises 15 residues. The germline CDR1 and CDR2 sequences are MNHEY and SVGAGI. Trimming cost V 4 bases and J 3 bases; bases outside gene matches: 6. CDR3 sequence reads: CASSFRTGDNQPQHF. The CDR3 region has the DNA TGTGCCAGCAGTTTTCGTACAGGGGACAATCAGCCCCAGCATTTT.

This chain joins TRBV21-1 and TRBJ1-5. TRBV21-1 is flagged as a pseudogene. There are 13 residues in the CDR3. The CDR3 nucleotides read TGTGCCAGCAGCAACGATAGCAATCAGCCCCAGCATTTT. Protein sequence: CASSNDSNQPQHF.

This clonotype was picked up a small number of times. The chain uses TRBV27 and TRBJ2-5; 11 bases agree with TRBD1. The CDR3 sequence is 14 residues long. The V and J ends lost 4 bases and 4 bases, in that order; junction bases with no gene match: 2. Germline V gives CDR1 MNHEY, CDR2 SMNVEV (reference sequence). The CDR3: CASSWTGGRETQYF. CDR3 sequence (DNA): TGTGCCAGCAGTTGGACAGGGGGCCGAGAGACCCAGTACTTC.

This clonotype turned up a few times. CDR3 sequence: CASSAGTGLEKLFF. The CDR3 nucleotides read TGTGCCAGCAGCGCCGGGACAGGGCTCGAAAAACTGTTTTTT. V and J are TRBV7-9 and TRBJ1-4, with 9 bases matching TRBD1. J lost 8 bases, V lost 5 bases, and 6 bases had no gene match. The CDR3 totals 14 residues. From germline, CDR1 is SEHNR and CDR2 FQNEAQ (reference sequence). Variable domain in full (rest from reference TRBV7-9 and TRBJ1-4): DTGVSQNPRHKITKRGQNVTFRCDPISEHNRLYWYRQTLGQGPEFLTYFQNEAQLEKSRLLSDRFSAERPKGSFSTLEIQRTEQGDSAMYLCASSAGTGLEKLFFGSGTQLSVL.